This T cell receptor beta chain was sequenced during a study of T cell changes during pregnancy in multiple sclerosis. Data came from immunoSEQ multiplex PCR; TCRdb stores just in-frame clones and leaves some out. The sample lists 25,000 to 35,000 clones; 88% were seen once. This CDR3 has 14 amino acids. Trimming stripped 4 bases from V and 5 bases from J, with 14 bases between. The germline V gene has CDR1 MNHNY and CDR2 SVGAGI (reference sequence). The clonotype was recovered from a female donor with multiple sclerosis, enrolled in a pregnancy study. V and J are TRBV6-6 and TRBJ2-5; D is ambiguous. Material: CD8+ T cells from peripheral blood mononuclear cells, obtained in the second trimester of pregnancy. CDR3 DNA: TGTGCCAGCAGTTTAGTTTTGAGTCGCGAGACCCAGTACTTC. It codes for CASSLVLSRETQYF.